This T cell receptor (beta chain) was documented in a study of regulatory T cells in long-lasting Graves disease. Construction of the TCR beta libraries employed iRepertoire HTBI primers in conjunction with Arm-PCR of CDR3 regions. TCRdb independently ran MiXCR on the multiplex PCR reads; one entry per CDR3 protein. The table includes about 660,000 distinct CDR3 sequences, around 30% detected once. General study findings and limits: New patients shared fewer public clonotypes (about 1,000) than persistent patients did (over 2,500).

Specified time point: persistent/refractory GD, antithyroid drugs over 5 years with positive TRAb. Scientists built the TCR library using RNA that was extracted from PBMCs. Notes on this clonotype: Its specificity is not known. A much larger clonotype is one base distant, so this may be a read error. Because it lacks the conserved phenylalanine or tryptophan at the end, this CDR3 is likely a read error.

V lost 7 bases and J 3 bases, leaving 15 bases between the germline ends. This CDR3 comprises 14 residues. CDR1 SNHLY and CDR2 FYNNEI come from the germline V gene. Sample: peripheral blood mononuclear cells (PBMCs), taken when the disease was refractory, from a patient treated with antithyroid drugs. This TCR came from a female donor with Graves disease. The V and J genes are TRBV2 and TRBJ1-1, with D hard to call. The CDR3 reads CASNSRARDTEAFS. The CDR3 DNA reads TGTGCCAGCAACAGTCGAGCAAGGGACACTGAAGCTTTCTCT.